This TCR beta chain was sequenced in a study of OX40 agonist ivuxolimab in advanced cancers. In the study overall: An agonistic human IgG2 monoclonal antibody against OX40 (CD134) was given.

Study findings and constraints: Clonal expansion in partial responders at 0.1-3.0 mg/kg ranked among the lowest. There was clonal expansion of CD4+ and CD8+ blood T cells by week 6 at 0.1 to 3.0 mg/kg.

This clone has more than one count but fewer than ten. Its antigen is still unknown. TCRdb's table, derived via immunoSEQ multiplex PCR, lists solely in-frame clones and lacks some. The sample holds tens of thousands of clones, roughly 84% seen once. From germline, CDR1 is SGHTA and CDR2 FQGNSA. The length of the CDR3 is 14 residues. With V trimmed by 5 bases and J by 3 bases, 3 bases remained unmatched. The source was CD4+ or CD8+ T cells sorted from blood, collected in a trial of the OX40 agonist ivuxolimab. This chain links TRBV7-2 with TRBJ2-4, with TRBD2 matching 8 bases. This receptor was identified in an adult with an advanced solid tumor such as melanoma, head and neck, liver or kidney cancer. The CDR3 bases are TGTGCCAGCAGCCCCGGGGGGGACAAAAACATTCAGTACTTC. The encoded protein is CASSPGGDKNIQYF.